The 7 T cell receptor beta chains below were found in one sample sequenced in a study of CD8 T cells in ankylosing spondylitis. Findings of the study overall: Among TCR beta sequences, a motif of under ten highly homologous variants appeared characteristic of ankylosing spondylitis blood.

Which antigens these TCRs recognize remains unknown. TCRdb independently ran MiXCR on the 5' RACE reads; one entry per CDR3 protein. Of 350,000 to 450,000 distinct CDR3 sequences listed, about 25% were seen once; the top ten hold 0.85% to 1%. Sequencing was done on a sample of blood, either unsorted or a sorted T cell fraction (not recorded which). All receptors come from a male donor with ankylosing spondylitis.

This chain uses TRBV20-1 with TRBJ1-5; D is uncertain. Germline CDR1 reads DFQATT; CDR2 reads SNEGSKA (reference sequence). Trimming left V 6 bases short and J 0 bases short, with 12 bases between. The length of the CDR3 is 14 residues. This CDR3 is CSARRSGSNQPQHF. In nucleotides, the CDR3 is TGCAGTGCCCGGCGCTCCGGTAGCAATCAGCCCCAGCATTTT.

This clonotype was picked up a small number of times. The chain couples TRBV5-5 to TRBJ2-1, with 7 nucleotides matching TRBD1. The CDR3 sequence is 16 residues long. Trimming removed 2 bases from V and 0 bases from J; junction bases left unmatched: 5. CDR1 is SGHKS and CDR2 is YYEKEE in the germline V gene (reference sequence). In DNA, the CDR3 is TGTGCCAGCAGCTTCGAGGGGGCGAGCTCCTACAATGAGCAGTTCTTC. It translates to CASSFEGASSYNEQFF.

The chain employs TRBV6-5 and TRBJ2-5, with 8 positions matching TRBD1. Trimming took 5 bases from V and 5 from J; bases not matched to a gene: 10. Germline CDR1 reads MNHEY; CDR2 reads SVGAGI. CDR3 length: 15 residues. Here the CDR3 reads CASSTEDRGPETQYF. The CDR3 DNA reads as TGTGCCAGCAGTACCGAAGACAGGGGCCCCGAGACCCAGTACTTC.

This clonotype has a handful of counts. This chain joins TRBV11-3 and TRBJ2-2; 9 bases match TRBD2. V trimming: 1 base; J trimming: 6 bases; junction bases outside the gene matches: 6. This CDR3 comprises 16 residues. CDR1 is SGHNT and CDR2 is YENEEA in the germline V gene. The CDR3 loop is CASSLVVAGEPGELFF. DNA for the CDR3: TGTGCCAGCAGCTTAGTCGTAGCGGGAGAGCCCGGGGAGCTGTTTTTT.

This chain joins TRBV11-2 and TRBJ1-3; D possibly corresponds to TRBD1 (6 bases). This CDR3 is built from 17 residues. Trimming removed 5 bases at V and 2 bases at J, with 19 bases between. In germline, CDR1 is SGHAT, CDR2 FQNNGV. The CDR3 DNA reads TGTGCCAGCAGCCCCACCGGTGGAGGGGGTACTGGAAACACCATATATTTT. Encoded protein: CASSPTGGGGTGNTIYF. The full variable domain, in which reference TRBV11-2 and TRBJ1-3 provide the parts outside the CDR3, is EAGVAQSPRYKIIEKRQSVAFWCNPISGHATLYWYQQILGQGPKLLIQFQNNGVVDDSQLPKDRFSAERLKGVDSTLKIQPAKLEDSAVYLCASSPTGGGGTGNTIYFGEGSWLTVV.

V gene TRBV29-1 combines with J gene TRBJ2-6; 8 bases align to TRBD1. Germline V gene data show CDR1 as SQVTM and CDR2 as ANQGSEA. The CDR3 loop spans 15 amino acids. Trimming at V came to 1 base and at J to 8 bases, leaving 7 bases not matched to a gene. The CDR3 sequence: CSVEGEQGVPNVLTF. Here the CDR3 DNA reads TGCAGCGTTGAAGGGGAACAGGGGGTCCCCAACGTCCTGACTTTC.

V usage is TRBV20-1 and J usage is TRBJ1-1; maybe TRBD1 (5 bases). Germline CDR1 DFQATT, CDR2 SNEGSKA (reference sequence). V was shortened by 5 bases and J by 9 bases, with 13 bases between the two germline ends. There are 11 residues in the CDR3. This CDR3 is CSAPVGGKAFF. The DNA for the CDR3 is TGCAGTGCTCCCGTCGGGGGAAAAGCTTTCTTT.